The clone carrying this T cell receptor (beta chain) was seen at least ten times. Using its own MiXCR run on the 5' RACE reads, TCRdb lists one record per CDR3 protein. The sample has tens of thousands of distinct CDR3 sequences; under 7.5% are singletons. The V gene lost 5 bases and the J gene lost 1 base, with 12 bases spanning the gap. In germline, CDR1 is MDHEN, CDR2 SYDVKM. This CDR3 is 15 amino acids long. These data are taken from a study of early T cells in non-severe SARS-CoV-2 infection. This TCR was recovered from an adult who was a healthcare worker with PCR-confirmed SARS-CoV-2 infection or an uninfected control (not recorded which). This sequence joins TRBV28 and TRBJ2-1, with D perhaps TRBD1 (5 bases). The material sequenced was whole blood. CDR3 loop: CASSAYRSSYNEQFF. DNA of the CDR3: TGTGCCAGCAGTGCATACAGGTCATCCTACAATGAGCAGTTCTTC.